This paragraph reports one TCR beta chain. Its specificity is unknown. The data originate from a study of Graves' ophthalmopathy and Graves' hyperthyroidism. This CDR3 contains 14 residues. Germline V CDR1 and CDR2: MNHNS, SASEGT. V was shortened by 6 bases and J by 4 bases, with 16 bases between the two germline ends. Overall study results and limits: The model predicted progression of ophthalmopathy with a sensitivity of roughly 70%, and its specificity was about 72%.

Amplification targeted the TCR beta CDR3 regions, with RNA transcripts as the source material. RT-PCR with HTBI primers came first, then second-round multiplex PCR. Via MiXCR, TCRdb re-called the multiplex PCR reads, giving one row per CDR3 protein. The sample lists about 160,000 distinct CDR3 sequences, about two fifths occurring once. This receptor was obtained from a man aged 25-40 years with Graves' ophthalmopathy. The chain recombines TRBV6-1 with TRBJ2-7, with TRBD1 as a possible D gene (6 bases). The source material was peripheral blood. This CDR3 reads CASSPDRFLYEQYF. The CDR3 DNA reads as TGTGCCAGCAGCCCAGACAGGTTTCTATACGAGCAGTACTTC.